Presented here are 25 T cell receptor beta chains from one specimen sequenced in a study of blood T cell repertoires in COVID-19. Profiling relied on immunoSEQ multiplex PCR, and the TCRdb table lists in-frame clones only, not all of them. The table records about 170,000 clones, over 80% of them present only once. Source material: peripheral blood. These receptors all stem from a woman over 75 with active or convalescent COVID-19.

This clone was detected once. The chain is built from TRBV27 and TRBJ1-1; possibly TRBD1 for D (5 bases). Trimming left V 8 bases short and J 6 bases short, with 25 bases between. CDR1 and CDR2 from the germline V gene are MNHEY and SMNVEV (reference sequence). The CDR3 runs to 16 residues. The DNA of the CDR3 is TGTGCCAGCCGATCGTTGGGACCTTACCGGGAGGCTGAAGCTTTCTTT. Its translation: CASRSLGPYREAEAFF.

V is TRBV29-1 and J is TRBJ1-1; 11 bases fit TRBD1. Germline lookup yields CDR1 SQVTM and CDR2 ANQGSEA. J was trimmed by 8 bases and V by 4 bases; bases with no gene match: 9. CDR3 length equals 14 residues. Here the CDR3 DNA reads TGCAGCGTTGGGGAGTGGACAGGGGGCCGAGAAGCTTTCTTT. It encodes CSVGEWTGGREAFF.

This chain joins TRBV2 and TRBJ2-2, with D possibly TRBD2 on 6 matching bases. CDR1 SNHLY and CDR2 FYNNEI come from the germline V gene. Trimming took 4 bases from V and 4 from J, leaving 19 bases between them. This CDR3 has 17 residues. The CDR3 here is CASSGGERPSGTGELFF. CDR3 DNA: TGTGCCAGCAGTGGGGGGGAGAGGCCTTCGGGCACCGGGGAGCTGTTTTTT.

The chain employs TRBV6-5 and TRBJ1-3; no firm D call. Trimming took off 0 bases at V and 1 base at J, with 7 bases between the two ends. Germline-derived CDR1 and CDR2 are MNHEY and SVGAGI. This CDR3 has 15 amino acids. In DNA, the CDR3 is TGTGCCAGCAGTTACTCAGTCGGGTCTGGAAACACCATATATTTT. The encoded protein is CASSYSVGSGNTIYF.

The V and J genes are TRBV24-1 and TRBJ2-1, with D perhaps matching TRBD1 (5 bases). The germline gives CDR1 KGHDR, CDR2 SFDVKD. The CDR3 has 16 amino acids. The V and J ends lost 2 bases and 0 bases respectively, with 10 bases between them. In DNA, the CDR3 is TGTGCCACCAGTGATTCAGGGCCAGTCTCCTACAATGAGCAGTTCTTC. Translating gives CATSDSGPVSYNEQFF.

The V and J genes are TRBV7-8 and TRBJ2-3; a weak D match, TRBD2 (6 bases). Germline lookup yields CDR1 SGHVS and CDR2 FQNEAQ. Trimming left V 5 bases short and J 2 bases short, with 23 bases between. The CDR3 runs 18 residues. In DNA form, the CDR3 reads TGTGCCAGCAGCCCCCTACCGGGAGTAGCGATCTACACAGATACGCAGTATTTT. It codes for CASSPLPGVAIYTDTQYF.

The chain carries TRBV6-6 and TRBJ1-5; TRBD1 matches at 7 bases. The CDR3 length is 16 residues. V lost 1 base, J lost 3 bases, and 6 bases stayed unmatched. CDR1 is MNHNY, CDR2 SVGAGI, per germline (reference sequence). CDR3 region: CASSYFGTETNQPQHF. CDR3 sequence (DNA): TGTGCCAGCAGTTACTTTGGGACAGAGACCAATCAGCCCCAGCATTTT.

V usage is TRBV2 and J usage is TRBJ1-6; TRBD1 aligns across 9 bases. The germline V gene encodes CDR1 SNHLY and CDR2 FYNNEI. This CDR3 spans 15 amino acids. Losses at the gene ends were 2 bases for V and 9 bases for J; bases not matched to a gene: 5. In DNA form, the CDR3 reads TGTGCCAGCAGTGAATTTGGACAGGGGTCTTCACCCCTCCACTTT. The encoded protein is CASSEFGQGSSPLHF.

The chain links TRBV19 to TRBJ2-7; 8 bases agree with TRBD2. CDR1 LNHDA and CDR2 SQIVND come from the germline V gene (reference sequence). This CDR3 comprises 15 residues. Unmatched junction bases numbered 10, after V lost 6 bases and J lost 3 bases. The DNA of the CDR3 is TGTGCCAGTAGCCGAGGGGGACTAGTTGGCTACGAGCAGTACTTC. It encodes CASSRGGLVGYEQYF. Filled out from reference TRBV19 and TRBJ2-7, the complete variable domain reads DGGITQSPKYLFRKEGQNVTLSCEQNLNHDAMYWYRQDPGQGLRLIYYSQIVNDFQKGDIAEGYSVSREKKESFPLTVTSAQKNPTAFYLCASSRGGLVGYEQYFGPGTRLTVT.

This chain uses TRBV27 with TRBJ2-2, with D possibly TRBD1 on 6 matching bases. This CDR3 spans 15 amino acids. Trimming removed 8 bases from V and 5 bases from J, with 18 bases in between. Germline V gene lookup returns CDR1 MNHEY and CDR2 SMNVEV (reference sequence). CDR3 DNA: TGTGCCAGCTCCCCCGGTGACAGGAGAACCGGGGAGCTGTTTTTT. Translation gives CASSPGDRRTGELFF.

This sequence joins TRBV19 and TRBJ2-7; 7 bases align to TRBD1. Germline lookup yields CDR1 LNHDA and CDR2 SQIVND (reference sequence). V lost 7 bases, J lost 0 bases, and 6 bases stayed unmatched. The CDR3 has 14 residues. CDR3: CASTGTVNSYEQYF. The DNA of the CDR3 is TGTGCCAGTACCGGGACAGTTAACTCCTACGAGCAGTACTTC.

V gene TRBV11-2 combines with J gene TRBJ1-4; the match to TRBD1 covers 11 bases. The germline gives CDR1 SGHAT, CDR2 FQNNGV. After removal of 5 bases from V and 7 bases from J, the junction contained 6 bases not matched to a gene. The CDR3 runs 15 residues. CDR3 bases: TGTGCCAGCAGCCTTGGGACAGGGGGGGGTGAAAAACTGTTTTTT. Its protein product is CASSLGTGGGEKLFF. Supplemented by reference TRBV11-2 and TRBJ1-4, the full variable domain reads EAGVAQSPRYKIIEKRQSVAFWCNPISGHATLYWYQQILGQGPKLLIQFQNNGVVDDSQLPKDRFSAERLKGVDSTLKIQPAKLEDSAVYLCASSLGTGGGEKLFFGSGTQLSVL.

This clone was picked up one time. This chain connects TRBV19 to TRBJ1-5; D is unclear. Deletions cut 5 bases from V and 2 bases from J, with 13 bases between. The CDR3 has 15 residues. Germline V lookup: CDR1 LNHDA, CDR2 SQIVND (reference sequence). CDR3 region: CASSLGSGGNQPQHF. In DNA form, the CDR3 reads TGTGCCAGTAGTTTAGGGAGCGGAGGCAATCAGCCCCAGCATTTT.

The chain links TRBV6-2 or TRBV6-3 to TRBJ2-7; D not certain. CDR1 is MNHEY, CDR2 SVGEGT, per germline. V was trimmed by 0 bases and J by 3 bases, leaving 12 bases between them. This CDR3 has 15 amino acids. The CDR3 nucleotides read TGTGCCAGCAGTTACTCTACCACATTCCACTACGAGCAGTACTTC. This encodes CASSYSTTFHYEQYF.

The chain uses TRBV29-1 and TRBJ1-5; D uncertain. The CDR3 is 12 amino acids. V shed 6 bases and J shed 0 bases, with 6 bases lying between them. Germline V gene data show CDR1 as SQVTM and CDR2 as ANQGSEA. CDR3 amino acids: CSVAGSNQPQHF. DNA of the CDR3: TGCAGCGTGGCAGGTAGCAATCAGCCCCAGCATTTT.

This chain connects TRBV3-1 (or the pseudogene TRBV3-2) to TRBJ1-1; D remains unclear. This CDR3 has 14 residues. Germline loops: CDR1 LGHDT, CDR2 YNNKEL (reference sequence). The V end was cut by 3 bases, the J end by 1 base, with 9 bases between. The CDR3 loop reads CASSHAPRNTEAFF. CDR3 DNA: TGTGCCAGCAGCCACGCCCCGAGGAACACTGAAGCTTTCTTT.

This clone showed up just once. The chain joins TRBV6-5 to TRBJ1-3, with D possibly matching TRBD1 (5 bases). V was pared by 2 bases and J by 3 bases, with 11 bases between. Germline CDR1 reads MNHEY; CDR2 reads SVGAGI. The CDR3 consists of 15 residues. CDR3 in amino acids: CASSYAGFSGNTIYF. DNA of the CDR3: TGTGCCAGCAGTTACGCAGGGTTTAGTGGAAACACCATATATTTT.

The chain links TRBV30 to TRBJ1-4, with unresolved D. Germline V lookup: CDR1 GTSNPN, CDR2 SVGIG (reference sequence). Trimming removed 2 bases at V and 8 bases at J, with 12 bases between. CDR3 length equals 13 residues. This CDR3 reads CAWSLAPGEKLFF. The CDR3 DNA follows: TGTGCCTGGAGTCTCGCTCCCGGGGAAAAACTGTTTTTT.

In regard to this clone: Other DNA sequences within the sample encode an identical CDR3. This chain uses TRBV6-2 or TRBV6-3 with TRBJ1-1; D call uncertain. The germline V gene encodes CDR1 MNHEY and CDR2 SVGEGT. The CDR3 length is 12 residues. V was trimmed by 5 bases and J by 0 bases, leaving 4 bases between them. The CDR3 DNA sequence: TGTGCCAGCAGTGTTATGAACACTGAAGCTTTCTTT. This translates into CASSVMNTEAFF.

The CDR3: CASSPDSIYGYTF. CDR3 nucleotides: TGTGCCAGCAGCCCGGACAGTATCTATGGCTACACCTTC. V gene TRBV14 combines with J gene TRBJ1-2; TRBD1 might be the D (6 bases). This CDR3 has 13 residues. V shed 4 bases and J shed 4 bases, with 10 bases lying between them. Germline-derived CDR1 and CDR2 are SGHDN and FVKESK.

This clone was observed once. The chain employs TRBV27 and TRBJ1-2, with a possible D match to TRBD1 (5 bases). The CDR3 is 16 residues long. Trimming cost V 4 bases and J 2 bases, with 17 bases left between them. The germline gives CDR1 MNHEY, CDR2 SMNVEV (reference sequence). CDR3 nucleotides: TGTGCCAGCAGTTACGGGAGGCCTGAGGGGAACTATGGCTACACCTTC. Translating gives CASSYGRPEGNYGYTF.

V and J are TRBV7-6 and TRBJ2-2; D is perhaps TRBD1 (5 bases). Per the germline V gene, CDR1 is SGHVS and CDR2 is FNYEAQ. The CDR3 consists of 21 residues. Deletions cut 0 bases from V and 0 bases from J, with 23 bases between. CDR3 nucleotides: TGTGCCAGCAGCTTAGCCAGGGCGAAGATGGGGATGAGGACGAACACCGGGGAGCTGTTTTTT. Translated, it gives CASSLARAKMGMRTNTGELFF. The whole variable domain, filled in from reference TRBV7-6 and TRBJ2-2, reads GAGVSQSPRYKVTKRGQDVALRCDPISGHVSLYWYRQALGQGPEFLTYFNYEAQQDKSGLPNDRFSAERPEGSISTLTIQRTEQRDSAMYRCASSLARAKMGMRTNTGELFFGEGSRLTVL.

This clone appeared once. The chain combines TRBV19 with TRBJ2-2; perhaps TRBD1 as D (6 bases). V was shortened by 6 bases and J by 1 base, with 18 bases between the two germline ends. The CDR3 is 17 residues long. The germline V gene has CDR1 LNHDA and CDR2 SQIVND (reference sequence). CDR3 DNA: TGTGCCAGTAGCCCAACAAGAACAGGGCAGAACACCGGGGAGCTGTTTTTT. It encodes CASSPTRTGQNTGELFF.

The V call is TRBV2, the J call TRBJ2-7; D is possibly TRBD2 (6 bases). The V gene's germline CDR1 is SNHLY and CDR2 FYNNEI. V dropped 4 bases and J dropped 1 base, with 14 bases sitting between them. The CDR3 totals 15 residues. CDR3: CASSGVAGSSYEQYF. In DNA form, the CDR3 reads TGTGCCAGCAGTGGGGTGGCGGGATCATCCTACGAGCAGTACTTC.

This sequence joins TRBV4-3 and TRBJ1-6; possible D gene TRBD1, 6 bases. Trimming removed 0 bases at V and 4 bases at J, with 16 bases between. Germline V CDR1 and CDR2: LGHNA, YSLEER. There are 18 residues in the CDR3. The CDR3 spells CASSQEVAGVDYNSPLHF. DNA for the CDR3: TGCGCCAGCAGCCAAGAAGTGGCAGGGGTCGATTATAATTCACCCCTCCACTTT.